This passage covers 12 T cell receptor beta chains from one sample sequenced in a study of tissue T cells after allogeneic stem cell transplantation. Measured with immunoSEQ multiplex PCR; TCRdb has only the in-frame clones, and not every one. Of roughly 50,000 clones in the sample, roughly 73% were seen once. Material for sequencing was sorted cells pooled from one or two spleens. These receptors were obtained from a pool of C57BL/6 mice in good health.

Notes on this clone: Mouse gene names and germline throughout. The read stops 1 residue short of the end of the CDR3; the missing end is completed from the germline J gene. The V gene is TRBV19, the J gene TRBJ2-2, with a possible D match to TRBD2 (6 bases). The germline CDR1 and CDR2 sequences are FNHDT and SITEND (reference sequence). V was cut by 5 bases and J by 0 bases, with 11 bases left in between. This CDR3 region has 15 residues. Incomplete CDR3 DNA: TGTGCCAGCAGCCCGGGACTCGCAAACACCGGGCAGCTCTAC. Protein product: CASSPGLANTGQLY. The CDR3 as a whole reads CASSPGLANTGQLYF.

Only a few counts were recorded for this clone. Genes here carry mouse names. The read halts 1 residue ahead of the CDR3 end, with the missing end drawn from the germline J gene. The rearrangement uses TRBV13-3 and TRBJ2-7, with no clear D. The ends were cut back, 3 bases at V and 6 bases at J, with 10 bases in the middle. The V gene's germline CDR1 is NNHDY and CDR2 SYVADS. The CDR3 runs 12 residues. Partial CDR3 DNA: TGTGCCAGCAGTGCCGGAGGGTGTGAACAGTAC. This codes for CASSAGGCEQY. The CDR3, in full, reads CASSAGGCEQYF.

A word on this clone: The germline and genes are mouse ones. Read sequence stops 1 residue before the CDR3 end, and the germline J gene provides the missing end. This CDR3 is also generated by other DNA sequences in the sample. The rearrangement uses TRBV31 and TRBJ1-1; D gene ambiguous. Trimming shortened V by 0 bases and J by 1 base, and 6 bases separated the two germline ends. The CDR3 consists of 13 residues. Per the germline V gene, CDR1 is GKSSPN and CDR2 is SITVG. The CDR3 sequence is CAWSLLGNTEVFF. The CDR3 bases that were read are TGTGCCTGGAGTCTACTCGGAAACACAGAAGTCTTC.

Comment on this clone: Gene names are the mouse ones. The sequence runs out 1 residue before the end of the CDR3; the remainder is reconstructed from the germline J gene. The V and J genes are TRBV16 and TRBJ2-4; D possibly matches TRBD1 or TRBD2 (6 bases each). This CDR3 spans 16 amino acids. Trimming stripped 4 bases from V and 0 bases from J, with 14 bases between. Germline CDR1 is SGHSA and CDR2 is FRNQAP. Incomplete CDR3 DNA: TGTGCAAGCAGCTCCCCCGCGGGGGCGAGTCAAAACACCTTGTAC. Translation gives CASSSPAGASQNTLY. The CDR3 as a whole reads CASSSPAGASQNTLYF.

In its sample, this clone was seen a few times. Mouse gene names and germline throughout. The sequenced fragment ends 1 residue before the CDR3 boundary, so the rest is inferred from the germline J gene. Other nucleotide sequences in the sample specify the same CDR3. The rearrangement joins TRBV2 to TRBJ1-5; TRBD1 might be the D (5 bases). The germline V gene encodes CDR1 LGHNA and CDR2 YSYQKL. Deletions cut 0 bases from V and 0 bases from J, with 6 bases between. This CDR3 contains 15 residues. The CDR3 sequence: CASSQEGGNNQAPLF. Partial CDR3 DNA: TGTGCCAGCAGCCAAGAGGGGGGTAACAACCAGGCTCCGCTT.

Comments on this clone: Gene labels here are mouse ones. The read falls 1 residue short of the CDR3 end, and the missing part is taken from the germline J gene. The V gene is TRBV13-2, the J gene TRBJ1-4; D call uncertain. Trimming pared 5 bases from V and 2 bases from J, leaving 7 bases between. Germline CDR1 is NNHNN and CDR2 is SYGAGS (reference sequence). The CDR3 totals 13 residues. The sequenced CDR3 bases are TGTGCCAGCGGGTCCATCTCCAACGAAAGATTATTT. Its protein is CASGSISNERLF. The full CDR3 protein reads CASGSISNERLFF.

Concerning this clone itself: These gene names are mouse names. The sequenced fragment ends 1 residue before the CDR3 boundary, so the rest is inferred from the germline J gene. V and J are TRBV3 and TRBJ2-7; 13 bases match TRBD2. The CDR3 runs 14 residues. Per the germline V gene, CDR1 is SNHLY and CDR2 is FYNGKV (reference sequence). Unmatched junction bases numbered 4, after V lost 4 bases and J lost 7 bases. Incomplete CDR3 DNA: TGTGCCAGCAGCTGGACTGGGGGGGCGTTGGAACAGTAC. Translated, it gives CASSWTGGALEQY. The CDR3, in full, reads CASSWTGGALEQYF.

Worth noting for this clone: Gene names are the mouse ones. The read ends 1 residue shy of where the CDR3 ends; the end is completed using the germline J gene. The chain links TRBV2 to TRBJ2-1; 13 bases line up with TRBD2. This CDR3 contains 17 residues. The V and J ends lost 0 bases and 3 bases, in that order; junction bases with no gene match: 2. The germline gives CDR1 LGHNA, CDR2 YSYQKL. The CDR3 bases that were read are TGTGCCAGCAGCCAAGACGGGACTGGGGGGGTCTATGCTGAGCAGTTC. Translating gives CASSQDGTGGVYAEQF. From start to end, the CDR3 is CASSQDGTGGVYAEQFF.

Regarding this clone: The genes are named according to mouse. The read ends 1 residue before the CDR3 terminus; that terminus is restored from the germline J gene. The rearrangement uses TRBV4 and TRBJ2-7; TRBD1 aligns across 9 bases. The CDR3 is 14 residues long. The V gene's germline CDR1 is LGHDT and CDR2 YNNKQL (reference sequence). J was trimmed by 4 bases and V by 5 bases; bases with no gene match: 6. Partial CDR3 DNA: TGTGCCAGCAGCGGCCGGGACAGGGAGTATGAACAGTAC. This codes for CASSGRDREYEQY. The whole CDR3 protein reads CASSGRDREYEQYF.

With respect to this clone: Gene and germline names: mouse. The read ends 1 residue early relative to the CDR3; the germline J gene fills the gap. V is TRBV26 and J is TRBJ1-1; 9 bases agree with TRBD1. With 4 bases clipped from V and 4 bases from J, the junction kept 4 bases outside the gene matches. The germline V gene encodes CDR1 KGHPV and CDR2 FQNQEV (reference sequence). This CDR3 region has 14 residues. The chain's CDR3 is CASSPGQGTTEVFF. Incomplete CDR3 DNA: TGTGCCAGCAGTCCCGGACAGGGGACCACAGAAGTCTTC. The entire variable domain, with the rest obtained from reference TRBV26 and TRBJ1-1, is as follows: NSKVIQTPRYLVKGQGQKAKMRCIPEKGHPVVFWYQQNKNNEFKFLINFQNQEVLQQIDMTEKRFSAECPSNSPCSLEIQSSEAGDSALYLCASSPGQGTTEVFFGKGTRLTVV.

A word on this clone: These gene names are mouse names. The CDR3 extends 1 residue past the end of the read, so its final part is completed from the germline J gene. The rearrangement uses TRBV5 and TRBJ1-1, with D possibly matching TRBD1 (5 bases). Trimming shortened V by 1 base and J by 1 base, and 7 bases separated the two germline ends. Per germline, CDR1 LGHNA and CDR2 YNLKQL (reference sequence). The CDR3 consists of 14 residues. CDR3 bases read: TGTGCCAGCAGCCAAGCCACAGGGAACACAGAAGTCTTC. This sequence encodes CASSQATGNTEVF. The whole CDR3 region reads CASSQATGNTEVFF.

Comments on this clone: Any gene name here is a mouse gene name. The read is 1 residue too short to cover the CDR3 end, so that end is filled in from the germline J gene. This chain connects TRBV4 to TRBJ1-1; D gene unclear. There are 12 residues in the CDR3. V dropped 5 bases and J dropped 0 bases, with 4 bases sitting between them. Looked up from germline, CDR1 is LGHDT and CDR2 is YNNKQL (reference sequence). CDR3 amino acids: CASSRTNTEVFF. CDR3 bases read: TGTGCCAGCAGCCGGACAAACACAGAAGTCTTC.